Sequencing of this TCR beta chain was carried out in a study of shared clonotypes between healthy human individuals. Whole-study results and caveats: It was the non-shared clonotypes that had lower generation probabilities than clonotypes shared by all four donors.

The trim removed 5 bases at V and 2 bases at J, leaving 6 bases unmatched. This CDR3 is built from 13 residues. Germline CDR1 and CDR2: SQVTM and ANQGSEA. Clones were sequenced by immunoSEQ multiplex PCR, and TCRdb holds only the in-frame ones, with some missing. Of around 2.5 million clones listed, 90% to 95% are singletons. Donors, healthy HIV-negative adults, lacked recent acute infections or vaccinations. Adults of Caucasian background living in Nashville, Tennessee made up all donors. Memory CD4+ cells were the fraction left after CD45RA+ naive selection. Note on this clone: Its antigen is not identified.

Sequencing was performed on naive CD4+ T cells from PBMCs. Sample subset: CD45RA+ positively selected. This TCR came from a young man in good health. Some clones in this sample may be carry-over from other donors' samples. V is TRBV29-1 and J is TRBJ2-7; 7 bases agree with TRBD1. DNA for the CDR3: TGCAGCGTTCAAACAGGGGCGACCTACGAGCAGTACTTC. As protein: CSVQTGATYEQYF.